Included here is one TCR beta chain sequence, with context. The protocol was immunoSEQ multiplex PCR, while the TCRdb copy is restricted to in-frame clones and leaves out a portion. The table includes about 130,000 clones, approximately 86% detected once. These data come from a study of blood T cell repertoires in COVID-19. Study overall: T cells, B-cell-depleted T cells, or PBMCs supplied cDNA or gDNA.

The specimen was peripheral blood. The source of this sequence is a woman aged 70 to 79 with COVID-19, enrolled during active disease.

The CDR3 sequence: CASSARQGATEAFF. In DNA, the CDR3 is TGCGCCAGCAGCGCCCGACAGGGGGCGACTGAAGCTTTCTTT. This rearrangement joins TRBV5-1 to TRBJ1-1; 10 positions agree with TRBD1. Germline V lookup: CDR1 SGHRS, CDR2 YFSETQ. The trim removed 4 bases at V and 5 bases at J, leaving 5 bases unmatched. This CDR3 comprises 14 residues.